This is a list of T cell receptor beta chains from one sample in a study of T cells after yellow fever vaccination. TCRdb re-called the 5' RACE reads through MiXCR, storing one row per CDR3 protein. The sample gives 75,000 to 100,000 distinct CDR3 sequences, under 9% of which show up once; roughly 17% is in the top ten. The material sequenced was CD8+ T cells not binding an NS4B(214-222) dextramer, sorted from PBMCs, taken approximately 16 days after the first yellow fever vaccination. The source is a man aged 18-30 years who received the YFV17D yellow fever vaccine. Each CDR3 is given with its conserved first and last residue. D genes are given only for firm matches. Clone size is stated in some rows and not others, as once, few, many or a class when expanded.

>.|TRBJ1-1|once|TRBV19
CASSQASYLNTEAFF
TGTGCCAGTTCCCAAGCCTCCTATTTGAACACTGAAGCTTTCTTT
>.|TRBJ2-1|few|TRBV7-2
CASSLVPASSYNEQFF
TGTGCCAGCAGCTTAGTCCCAGCGAGCTCCTACAATGAGCAGTTCTTC
>.|TRBJ2-7|many|TRBV4-2
CASSHRGYEQYF
TGTGCCAGCAGCCACAGGGGCTACGAGCAGTACTTC
>TRBD2|TRBJ2-3|.|TRBV2
CASSRTRGVTDTQYF
TGTGCCAGCAGCAGGACTAGAGGTGTCACAGATACGCAGTATTTT
>.|TRBJ1-5|many|TRBV4-1
CASSQVDLPNQPQHF
TGCGCCAGCAGCCAAGTGGACTTACCGAATCAGCCCCAGCATTTT
>.|TRBJ1-2|.|TRBV4-3
CASSQDRGGGGGYTF
TGCGCCAGCAGCCAAGATCGAGGAGGCGGGGGTGGCTACACCTTC
>TRBD1|TRBJ1-2|.|TRBV4-1
CASSQMNQGGEGYTF
TGCGCCAGCAGCCAGATGAATCAGGGGGGAGAGGGCTACACCTTC
>.|TRBJ1-6|few|TRBV19
CASSIDVVRRNSPLHF
TGTGCCAGTAGTATAGATGTCGTCAGGAGAAATTCACCCCTCCACTTT
>TRBD1|TRBJ2-5|few|TRBV7-9
CASSWTGLRYQETQYF
TGTGCCAGCAGCTGGACAGGTCTGAGATATCAAGAGACCCAGTACTTC
>.|TRBJ2-3|.|TRBV6-2/TRBV6-3
CASSLSSLAGAGTDTQYF
TGTGCCAGCAGTCTTTCCTCCCTGGCGGGGGCCGGCACAGATACGCAGTATTTT
>.|TRBJ1-1|many|TRBV10-3
CAISGQGTEAFF
TGTGCCATCAGTGGGCAGGGCACTGAAGCTTTCTTT
>TRBD1|TRBJ2-3|few|TRBV4-1
CASSHLGQGRFGDTQYF
TGCGCCAGCAGCCACCTCGGACAGGGCCGATTTGGAGATACGCAGTATTTT
>.|TRBJ2-3|.|TRBV5-5
CASSLGGDEDTQYF
TGTGCCAGCAGCTTGGGAGGGGATGAAGATACGCAGTATTTT
>.|TRBJ1-4|.|TRBV12-3/TRBV12-4
CASSLREWSEKLFF
TGTGCCAGCAGTCTCCGCGAATGGAGTGAAAAACTGTTTTTT
>.|TRBJ1-5|.|TRBV6-2/TRBV6-3
CASSYTGNSNQPQHF
TGTGCCAGCAGTTACACTGGGAATAGCAATCAGCCCCAGCATTTT
>TRBD2|TRBJ2-3|few|TRBV4-1
CASSRDRGGTDTQYF
TGCGCCAGCAGCCGCGATCGGGGGGGAACAGATACGCAGTATTTT
>.|TRBJ2-5|many|TRBV7-9
CASLSVHSGATQYF
TGTGCCAGCTTATCCGTCCACTCAGGAGCGACCCAGTACTTC
>.|TRBJ2-1|few|TRBV6-2/TRBV6-3
CASSYPSGRYNEQFF
TGTGCCAGCAGTTACCCCAGCGGCCGTTACAATGAGCAGTTCTTC
>TRBD2|TRBJ2-5|.|TRBV4-1
CASSQVPSGVETQYF
TGCGCCAGCAGCCAAGTTCCTAGCGGGGTTGAGACCCAGTACTTC
>.|TRBJ2-7|few|TRBV4-1
CASSQERREQYF
TGCGCCAGCAGCCAAGAACGGCGTGAGCAGTACTTC
>.|TRBJ1-6|.|TRBV4-1
CASSQDQTSPLHF
TGCGCCAGCAGCCAAGATCAGACTTCACCCCTCCACTTT
>.|TRBJ2-5|.|TRBV27
CASSWGPGVSETQYF
TGTGCCAGCAGTTGGGGACCGGGCGTTTCGGAGACCCAGTACTTC
>.|TRBJ2-1|.|TRBV5-4
CASSLWGANEQFF
TGTGCCAGCAGCTTGTGGGGGGCCAATGAGCAGTTCTTC
>.|TRBJ2-1|many|TRBV4-2
CASSPFVQGHNEQFF
TGTGCCAGCAGCCCCTTCGTACAGGGCCACAATGAGCAGTTCTTC
>.|TRBJ2-1|.|TRBV19
CASRDGGREQFF
TGTGCCAGTAGGGATGGGGGTAGGGAGCAGTTCTTC
>.|TRBJ2-6|.|TRBV9
CASSGTGSGANVLTF
TGTGCCAGCAGCGGAACAGGGTCGGGGGCCAACGTCCTGACTTTC
>TRBD2|TRBJ2-5|many|TRBV7-2
CASSATSGVQETQYF
TGTGCCAGCAGCGCTACTAGCGGGGTTCAAGAGACCCAGTACTTC
>TRBD2|TRBJ2-1|many|TRBV29-1
CSLGLAESYNEQFF
TGCAGCCTGGGGCTAGCGGAATCCTACAATGAGCAGTTCTTC
>.|TRBJ2-7|many|TRBV29-1
CSVEVLGVNSYEQYF
TGCAGCGTTGAAGTCCTGGGGGTAAACTCCTACGAGCAGTACTTC
>.|TRBJ2-3|many|TRBV10-3
CAISDPGGRTDTQYF
TGTGCCATCAGTGACCCCGGGGGCCGCACAGATACGCAGTATTTT
>TRBD1|TRBJ1-1|few|TRBV28
CASSSPLMTGQGKAFF
TGTGCCAGCAGTTCCCCCCTTATGACGGGACAGGGAAAAGCTTTCTTT
>TRBD1|TRBJ1-2|.|TRBV4-1
CASSQGDRVYGHTF
TGCGCCAGCAGCCAAGGAGACAGGGTCTATGGCCACACCTTC